The 19 T cell receptor beta chains below all came from one sample that was sequenced in a study of T cells in localized non-small cell lung cancer (TCRdb year 2020). Libraries came from the immunoSEQ multiplex PCR assay. TCRdb took over this immuneACCESS table, retaining in-frame rearrangements with V and J assigned. Such tables are incomplete; in checked studies, under half of the missing clones stem from an unresolved V gene, and the remainder is unexplained. Recorded for this sample are some 85,000 clones; less than 85% of them occurred a single time. The biggest ten clones account for 19% of the sample. The sample in question was PBMCs, obtained before any cancer treatment. The receptors here all came from a man aged 40 to 69 with stage II squamous cell lung carcinoma.

The rearrangement joins TRBV19 to TRBJ2-7, with D possibly TRBD2 on 6 matching bases. This CDR3 comprises 14 residues. Trimming shortened V by 5 bases and J by 5 bases, and 16 bases separated the two germline ends. Germline lookup yields CDR1 LNHDA and CDR2 SQIVND (reference sequence). CDR3 in amino acids: CASSPGTAKDEQYF. CDR3 coding DNA: TGTGCCAGTAGTCCCGGGACTGCCAAAGACGAGCAGTACTTC.

The gene calls are TRBV6-5 and TRBJ2-2, with D unresolved. Germline V gene lookup returns CDR1 MNHEY and CDR2 SVGAGI. The length of the CDR3 is 13 residues. Trimming took 7 bases from V and 4 from J, leaving 10 bases between them. The CDR3 DNA sequence: TGTGCCAGCAAAATGGACGGCACCGGGGAGCTGTTTTTT. Translated: CASKMDGTGELFF.

DNA of the CDR3: TGTGCCAGCAGTAGAACACAGGGGGCAGTAGCTTTCTTT. Translation gives CASSRTQGAVAFF. The chain has TRBV2 and TRBJ1-1, with TRBD1 matching over 9 bases. The germline CDR1 and CDR2 sequences are SNHLY and FYNNEI. V trimming: 5 bases; J trimming: 10 bases; junction bases outside the gene matches: 8. The CDR3 contains 13 residues.

There are a few counts of this clone. The chain employs TRBV7-9 and TRBJ1-4; the D gene is possibly TRBD1 (5 bases). The CDR3 has 14 residues. V was pared by 10 bases and J by 5 bases, with 17 bases between. CDR1 and CDR2 (germline): SEHNR, FQNEAQ (reference sequence). The CDR3 spells CATPGGRNNEKLFF. As DNA, the CDR3 is TGTGCCACCCCGGGGGGACGAAACAATGAAAAACTGTTTTTT.

The table lists this clone with many counts. V usage is TRBV11-1 and J usage is TRBJ1-6; tentatively, D is TRBD1 (6 bases). Deletions cut 4 bases from V and 5 bases from J, with 12 bases between. The germline CDR1 and CDR2 sequences are SGHAT and FQDESV (reference sequence). There are 15 residues in the CDR3. The CDR3 coding sequence is TGTGCCAGCAGCTACCGGGACATTCATAATTCACCCCTCCACTTT. Translating gives CASSYRDIHNSPLHF.

The chain recombines TRBV9 with TRBJ2-2, with no clear D. Trimming pared 0 bases from V and 4 bases from J, leaving 7 bases between. The CDR3 extends over 14 amino acids. Germline loops: CDR1 SGDLS, CDR2 YYNGEE. The CDR3 here is CASSVDGFTGELFF. DNA of the CDR3: TGTGCCAGCAGCGTAGATGGGTTCACCGGGGAGCTGTTTTTT.

This clone was seen only a few times. This chain connects TRBV30 to TRBJ2-7; either TRBD1 or TRBD2 may supply D (5 bases each). CDR1 is GTSNPN and CDR2 is SVGIG in the germline V gene (reference sequence). This CDR3 contains 13 residues. The germline V and J ends were trimmed by 0 bases and 4 bases, with 10 bases remaining between them. The CDR3 DNA sequence: TGTGCCTGGAGTGTAGGGGACGGTTACGAGCAGTACTTC. This gives the protein CAWSVGDGYEQYF. Together with reference TRBV30 and TRBJ2-7, the CDR3 gives the full variable domain: SQTIHQWPATLVQPVGSPLSLECTVEGTSNPNLYWYRQAAGRGLQLLFYSVGIGQISSEVPQNLSASRPQDRQFILSSKKLLLSDSGFYLCAWSVGDGYEQYFGPGTRLTVT.

This clone was found a few times. V usage is TRBV7-3 and J usage is TRBJ1-1; no firm D call. Trimming stripped 3 bases from V and 3 bases from J, with 8 bases between. Germline-derived CDR1 and CDR2 are SGHTA and FQGTGA. CDR3 length: 13 amino acids. The CDR3 DNA reads as TGTGCCAGCAGCTTGGAGATGTACACTGAAGCTTTCTTT. Translating gives CASSLEMYTEAFF.

The chain uses TRBV5-6 and TRBJ2-7; no definite D call. The CDR3 extends over 11 amino acids. CDR1 is SGHDT and CDR2 is YYEEEE in the germline V gene. Trimming took 4 bases from V and 11 from J, leaving 13 bases between them. CDR3 coding DNA: TGTGCCAGCAGCCGCCGTGGCAGCGAGTACTTC. Translation: CASSRRGSEYF.

The chain carries TRBV4-3 and TRBJ2-1; D is possibly TRBD2 (6 bases). Trimming stripped 4 bases from V and 7 bases from J, with 17 bases between. The germline V gene encodes CDR1 LGHNA and CDR2 YSLEER. This CDR3 comprises 15 residues. The CDR3: CASSPWRGPGNEQFF. CDR3 nucleotide sequence: TGCGCCAGCAGCCCGTGGCGGGGCCCCGGGAATGAGCAGTTCTTC.

The rearrangement joins TRBV28 to TRBJ2-2, with 8 bases lining up with TRBD2. This CDR3 is built from 14 residues. CDR1 is MDHEN and CDR2 is SYDVKM in the germline V gene. Trimming at V came to 8 bases and at J to 7 bases, leaving 9 bases not matched to a gene. The CDR3: CASGRGGRHGELFF. CDR3 nucleotides: TGTGCCAGCGGTCGGGGGGGGCGACACGGGGAGCTGTTTTTT.

The chain carries TRBV30 and TRBJ2-7, with 7 positions matching TRBD1. Trimming took 2 bases from V and 0 from J; bases not matched to a gene: 4. The CDR3 length is 14 residues. Germline loops: CDR1 GTSNPN, CDR2 SVGIG (reference sequence). The CDR3: CAWSKGGSSYEQYF. The CDR3 DNA reads TGTGCCTGGAGTAAAGGGGGCAGCTCCTACGAGCAGTACTTC.

The V gene is TRBV5-6, the J gene TRBJ2-7; perhaps TRBD1 as D (6 bases). Per germline, CDR1 SGHDT and CDR2 YYEEEE. CDR3 length equals 15 residues. V shed 4 bases and J shed 5 bases, with 19 bases lying between them. The CDR3 sequence is CASSRFTGYGDEQYF. Written as DNA, the CDR3 is TGTGCCAGCAGCCGATTTACAGGGTACGGTGACGAGCAGTACTTC.

J is TRBJ2-7 and V is TRBV5-4; D might be TRBD1 (5 bases). The germline V gene has CDR1 SGHNT and CDR2 YYREEE (reference sequence). CDR3 length equals 13 residues. With 4 bases removed from V and 2 bases from J, the gap between germline ends came to 10 bases. The CDR3 here is CASSLDTAYEQYF. The CDR3 DNA sequence: TGTGCCAGCAGCCTGGACACCGCCTACGAGCAGTACTTC. Full variable domain (outside the CDR3, taken from reference TRBV5-4 and TRBJ2-7): ETGVTQSPTHLIKTRGQQVTLRCSSQSGHNTVSWYQQALGQGPQFIFQYYREEENGRGNFPPRFSGLQFPNYSSELNVNALELDDSALYLCASSLDTAYEQYFGPGTRLTVT.

This clone was seen a handful of times. The chain carries TRBV5-1 and TRBJ1-2; a weak D match, TRBD1 (5 bases). Trimming left V 4 bases short and J 4 bases short, with 11 bases between. The CDR3 has 13 residues. CDR1 is SGHRS, CDR2 YFSETQ, per germline. CDR3 sequence reads: CASSPGRLYGYTF. Here the CDR3 DNA reads TGCGCCAGCAGCCCGGGACGGCTCTATGGCTACACCTTC.

This clone was seen a single time. This chain uses TRBV6-5 with TRBJ2-5; 7 bases align to TRBD1. The CDR3 consists of 15 residues. The J segment lost 0 bases and the V segment lost 5 bases, leaving 6 bases of the junction unmatched. In germline, CDR1 is MNHEY, CDR2 SVGAGI. The CDR3 loop reads CASSHPTGYQETQYF. As DNA, the CDR3 is TGTGCCAGCAGTCACCCGACAGGGTACCAAGAGACCCAGTACTTC.

This chain joins TRBV6-6 and TRBJ2-5; D possibly corresponds to TRBD2 (5 bases). Germline V lookup: CDR1 MNHNY, CDR2 SVGAGI (reference sequence). The V end was cut by 5 bases, the J end by 0 bases, with 10 bases between. This CDR3 is built from 14 residues. The DNA for the CDR3 is TGTGCCAGCAGTCCCTCGGGATACCAAGAGACCCAGTACTTC. Amino acids: CASSPSGYQETQYF.

This chain links TRBV10-3 with TRBJ1-5; D might be TRBD1 (5 bases). The V end was cut by 0 bases, the J end by 1 base, with 13 bases between. The length of the CDR3 is 17 residues. Germline V gives CDR1 ENHRY, CDR2 SYGVKD. CDR3 DNA sequence: TGTGCCATCAGTGAGTCGACCGGGGGTGGGAGCAATCAGCCCCAGCATTTT. It yields the protein CAISESTGGGSNQPQHF.

The CDR3 sequence is CASSWETGLALTDTQYF. The CDR3 region has the DNA TGTGCCAGCAGCTGGGAAACAGGGCTAGCCCTCACAGATACGCAGTATTTT. This rearrangement joins TRBV11-2 to TRBJ2-3; D is possibly TRBD1 (6 bases). V was pared by 4 bases and J by 2 bases, with 19 bases between. Germline CDR1 SGHAT, CDR2 FQNNGV. There are 17 residues in the CDR3. The full variable domain, completed using reference TRBV11-2 and TRBJ2-3, is EAGVAQSPRYKIIEKRQSVAFWCNPISGHATLYWYQQILGQGPKLLIQFQNNGVVDDSQLPKDRFSAERLKGVDSTLKIQPAKLEDSAVYLCASSWETGLALTDTQYFGPGTRLTVL.